The T cell receptor (beta chain) under discussion was sequenced for a study of blood T cell repertoires in COVID-19. About the research overall: PBMCs, B-cell-depleted T cells, or T cells were the source of the cDNA or gDNA that made up the material.

Original analysis: Amplifying reference gene primers gave estimates of nucleated cell counts. Assay: immunoSEQ multiplex PCR; the TCRdb copy retains only in-frame clones and omits some. The V and J calls and the clone size are those of that table, but D and trimming were determined from the DNA. The sample carries some 260,000 clones, around 82% recorded once. Germline CDR1 is MRHNA and CDR2 is SNTAGT. This CDR3 comprises 15 residues. Trimming took off 4 bases at V and 0 bases at J, with 9 bases between the two ends. This TCR derives from a woman at least 80 years old with active or convalescent COVID-19. The chain recombines TRBV6-4 with TRBJ1-4; TRBD1 might be the D (5 bases). The sample comprised peripheral blood. The CDR3 region has the DNA TGTGCCAGCAGTGTGGGACTTACAACTAATGAAAAACTGTTTTTT. This encodes CASSVGLTTNEKLFF.